This entry is about one T cell receptor (beta chain). The antigen is undetermined. This CDR3 is 13 amino acids long. Germline assignment: CDR1 MRHNA and CDR2 SNTAGT. Trimming left V 8 bases short and J 8 bases short, with 17 bases between. This entry is derived from a study of T cells in localized non-small cell lung cancer. Findings of the study overall: Investigators sequenced only a single tumor region, leaving heterogeneity possible.

Sequencing was performed with immunoSEQ multiplex PCR; in TCRdb, only in-frame clones are kept and a portion is missing. The repertoire holds approximately 140,000 clones, more than 70% seen once, with 1.7% in the top ten. The material sequenced was peripheral blood, taken before any cancer treatment. The clonotype was recovered from a female donor over 55 with stage I lung adenocarcinoma. The chain employs TRBV6-4 and TRBJ2-3; D gene unclear. DNA of the CDR3: TGTGCCAGCTGCAGTGGCCCAACTGGTACGCAGTATTTT. Translating gives CASCSGPTGTQYF.